A single sample is the source of the 13 T cell receptor beta chains below, sequenced in a study of memory CD4+ T cells and cytomegalovirus serostatus. The sort gate was single viable CD3+CD4+CD8-CD45RO+ cells for memory CD4+ T cells. The method was immunoSEQ multiplex PCR; TCRdb's version includes in-frame clones alone and lacks a portion of them. The table lists approximately 53,000 clones, just under 80% of them singletons. Input material: memory CD4+ T cells from blood. Every receptor here comes from an adult in good health and CMV-seronegative.

This clone has a handful of counts. This sequence joins TRBV6-1 and TRBJ1-5; D may be TRBD1 (6 bases). Trimming took off 6 bases at V and 11 bases at J, with 14 bases between the two ends. The CDR3 is 12 amino acids. CDR1 and CDR2 (germline): MNHNS, SASEGT. The CDR3 coding sequence is TGTGCCAGCAGAATCGACAGGTGGACCCAGCATTTT. Protein: CASRIDRWTQHF.

The table lists this clone with a few counts. Distinct nucleotide sequences in the sample also encode this CDR3. The chain couples TRBV5-1 to TRBJ1-3; 8 bases agree with TRBD1. The CDR3 covers 14 residues. V lost 2 bases and J lost 2; bases outside the gene matches: 0. Germline V gene sequence: CDR1 SGHRS, CDR2 YFSETQ. CDR3 DNA sequence: TGCGCCAGCAGCTTACAGGGGGCTGGAAACACCATATATTTT. Its translation is CASSLQGAGNTIYF.

This clone was recorded once. The V and J genes are TRBV4-2 and TRBJ2-2, with a tentative D call TRBD1 (7 bases). Trimming shortened V by 4 bases and J by 5 bases, and 17 bases separated the two germline ends. The germline V gene has CDR1 LGHNA and CDR2 YNFKEQ. The CDR3 contains 16 residues. CDR3 amino acids: CASSPGGNIGTGELFF. DNA for the CDR3: TGTGCCAGCAGCCCAGGGGGGAATATCGGGACCGGGGAGCTGTTTTTT.

The chain has TRBV7-8 and TRBJ1-5; 7 bases map to TRBD1. CDR1 SGHVS and CDR2 FQNEAQ come from the germline V gene. There are 14 residues in the CDR3. Unmatched junction bases numbered 7, after V lost 4 bases and J lost 7 bases. CDR3 amino acids: CASSSNTGDQPQHF. The CDR3 coding sequence is TGTGCCAGCAGCTCGAATACAGGGGACCAGCCCCAGCATTTT.

The chain combines TRBV11-3 with TRBJ2-3, with 8 nucleotides matching TRBD2. This CDR3 region has 14 residues. The V gene end was trimmed by 5 bases and the J gene end by 4 bases; junction bases not matched to a gene: 5. Germline V CDR1 and CDR2: SGHNT, YENEEA. The CDR3 is CASSARTSPDTQYF. As DNA, the CDR3 is TGTGCCAGCAGCGCTAGGACTAGCCCAGATACGCAGTATTTT.

A single count supports this clone. The rearrangement uses TRBV27 and TRBJ2-5; 7 bases map to TRBD1. Trimming took 5 bases from V and 3 from J; bases not matched to a gene: 9. Germline-derived CDR1 and CDR2 are MNHEY and SMNVEV (reference sequence). CDR3 size: 15 residues. The CDR3 DNA reads as TGTGCCAGCAGTCCATGGGACAGCACTAAAGAGACCCAGTACTTC. Translating gives CASSPWDSTKETQYF.

This chain uses TRBV10-3 with TRBJ2-1; 13 bases fit TRBD2. V was clipped by 6 bases and J by 6 bases; unmatched bases: 2. The germline V gene has CDR1 ENHRY and CDR2 SYGVKD. The CDR3 is made up of 14 amino acids. This chain's CDR3 is CAISTSGRANEQFF. DNA of the CDR3: TGTGCCATCAGCACTAGCGGGAGGGCCAATGAGCAGTTCTTC.

The chain couples TRBV10-3 to TRBJ1-5; D is ambiguous. The CDR3 has 15 amino acids. CDR1 ENHRY and CDR2 SYGVKD come from the germline V gene. V lost 0 bases, J lost 3 bases, and 9 bases lay in between. This CDR3 is CAISESHATNQPQHF. The CDR3 nucleotides read TGTGCCATCAGTGAGTCTCACGCAACCAATCAGCCCCAGCATTTT.

The CDR3: CAIQGFQNSYEQYF. The DNA for the CDR3 is TGTGCCATCCAGGGGTTTCAGAACTCCTACGAGCAGTACTTC. The rearrangement uses TRBV28 and TRBJ2-7, with a tentative D call TRBD1 (6 bases). V was trimmed by 10 bases and J by 0 bases, leaving 16 bases between them. CDR3 length: 14 residues. CDR1 and CDR2 (germline): MDHEN, SYDVKM.

This sequence joins TRBV5-1 and TRBJ2-2; 7 bases fit TRBD2. Germline values: CDR1 SGHRS, CDR2 YFSETQ. This CDR3 comprises 15 residues. V trimming: 1 base; J trimming: 4 bases; junction bases outside the gene matches: 4. The CDR3 loop reads CASSLSPGGTGELFF. For the CDR3, the DNA is TGCGCCAGCAGCTTGTCCCCGGGAGGCACCGGGGAGCTGTTTTTT. The entire variable domain, with the rest obtained from reference TRBV5-1 and TRBJ2-2, is as follows: KAGVTQTPRYLIKTRGQQVTLSCSPISGHRSVSWYQQTPGQGLQFLFEYFSETQRNKGNFPGRFSGRQFSNSRSEMNVSTLELGDSALYLCASSLSPGGTGELFFGEGSRLTVL.

The chain joins TRBV11-2 to TRBJ2-2; D may match TRBD1 or TRBD2 (5 bases each). This CDR3 has 14 residues. Trimming took off 2 bases at V and 6 bases at J, with 10 bases between the two ends. Germline-derived CDR1 and CDR2 are SGHAT and FQNNGV. The CDR3 sequence: CASSLLEGSGELFF. The CDR3 region has the DNA TGTGCCAGCAGCTTATTAGAGGGGTCCGGGGAGCTGTTTTTT.

This chain links TRBV7-3 with TRBJ2-2, with TRBD2 as a possible D gene (6 bases). CDR1 SGHTA and CDR2 FQGTGA come from the germline V gene. The CDR3 covers 16 residues. Trimming shortened V by 0 bases and J by 3 bases, and 11 bases separated the two germline ends. Written as DNA, the CDR3 is TGTGCCAGCAGCTTAACCGGGGGTGGGGACACCGGGGAGCTGTTTTTT. This sequence encodes CASSLTGGGDTGELFF.

This clone turned up a few times. DNA of the CDR3: TGTGCCAGCTCACCCCCAGGGAGGACAGGGGCATCCCACGAGCAGTACTTC. Residues: CASSPPGRTGASHEQYF. The chain has TRBV18 and TRBJ2-7, with 9 nucleotides matching TRBD1. The germline CDR1 and CDR2 sequences are KGHSH and LQKENI. The CDR3 covers 17 residues. V was clipped by 3 bases and J by 5 bases; unmatched bases: 14.